What follows are 21 T cell receptor beta chains derived from one specimen sequenced in a study of Ad26.COV2.S vaccination and SARS-CoV-2 variants. The method was immunoSEQ multiplex PCR; TCRdb's version includes in-frame clones alone and lacks a portion of them. Seen here are around 450,000 clones, roughly nine tenths observed once, and the top ten hold 1.7%. Treatment of the sample: around 19 received Ad26.COV2.S at low or high dose, single or two shots; about 5 received placebo; per-sample allocation not given. Day 63 after the first vaccine or placebo injection was the time point for sampling. This specimen was peripheral blood, taken in a trial of Ad26.COV2.S vaccine versus placebo. The receptors derive from a person aged 18-65 years who received the Ad26.COV2.S COVID-19 vaccine or a placebo.

The chain is built from TRBV28 and TRBJ1-3, with 7 bases matching TRBD1. Losses at the gene ends were 6 bases for V and 0 bases for J; bases not matched to a gene: 5. Germline V lookup: CDR1 MDHEN, CDR2 SYDVKM. This CDR3 is built from 15 residues. The CDR3 nucleotides read TGTGCCAGCAGCACAGGGGAATACTCTGGAAACACCATATATTTT. Its protein is CASSTGEYSGNTIYF.

This sequence joins TRBV5-1 and TRBJ1-4, with a tentative D call TRBD1 (5 bases). The V end was cut by 3 bases, the J end by 7 bases, with 19 bases between. This CDR3 comprises 16 residues. Germline V gene data show CDR1 as SGHRS and CDR2 as YFSETQ. The CDR3 reads CASSWGINPSGEKLFF. CDR3 in DNA: TGCGCCAGCAGCTGGGGGATTAATCCCAGCGGTGAAAAACTGTTTTTT.

The chain links TRBV27 to TRBJ2-4; tentative D call: TRBD2 (6 bases). CDR3 length equals 19 residues. Trimming removed 5 bases from V and 3 bases from J, with 26 bases in between. Germline CDR1 reads MNHEY; CDR2 reads SMNVEV (reference sequence). CDR3 nucleotide sequence: TGTGCCAGCAGTGGGCCTGGGGCCCGAGCGGGTCTGATCAAAAACATTCAGTACTTC. Its translation: CASSGPGARAGLIKNIQYF.

About this clone itself: Other DNA sequences in this sample translate to the same CDR3. The chain links TRBV28 to TRBJ1-3; TRBD1 matches 7 bases. V was pared by 5 bases and J by 0 bases, with 7 bases of the junction left unmatched. Looked up from germline, CDR1 is MDHEN and CDR2 is SYDVKM. This CDR3 is built from 16 residues. CDR3: CASSSPGQSSGNTIYF. The CDR3 DNA is TGTGCCAGCAGTAGCCCGGGACAGAGCTCTGGAAACACCATATATTTT. Complete variable domain (other parts from reference TRBV28 and TRBJ1-3): DVKVTQSSRYLVKRTGEKVFLECVQDMDHENMFWYRQDPGLGLRLIYFSYDVKMKEKGDIPEGYSVSREKKERFSLILESASTNQTSMYLCASSSPGQSSGNTIYFGEGSWLTVV.

V usage is TRBV6-1 and J usage is TRBJ1-6; TRBD1 aligns across 9 bases. J gave up 0 bases and V 1 base, and 4 bases lay outside the gene matches. The CDR3 contains 18 residues. CDR1 and CDR2 (germline): MNHNS, SASEGT. DNA of the CDR3: TGTGCCAGCAGTGAAGGGACAGGGGCCAGCTCCTATAATTCACCCCTCCACTTT. Translated, it gives CASSEGTGASSYNSPLHF.

V is TRBV30 and J is TRBJ2-1; the match to TRBD1 covers 8 bases. The CDR3 runs to 13 residues. V was clipped by 5 bases and J by 5 bases; unmatched bases: 5. Per germline, CDR1 GTSNPN and CDR2 SVGIG (reference sequence). CDR3 in amino acids: CAWAGGADNEQFF. CDR3 nucleotide sequence: TGTGCCTGGGCAGGGGGCGCCGACAATGAGCAGTTCTTC.

The chain carries TRBV28 and TRBJ2-3, with 7 bases lining up with TRBD2. The V gene's germline CDR1 is MDHEN and CDR2 SYDVKM. The CDR3 runs 14 residues. V was pared by 5 bases and J by 5 bases, with 7 bases of the junction left unmatched. This CDR3 is CASSLPTSVDTQYF. The DNA of the CDR3 is TGTGCCAGCAGTCTCCCCACTAGCGTAGATACGCAGTATTTT.

The chain employs TRBV6-5 and TRBJ2-2; unclear D gene. Trimming pared 2 bases from V and 0 bases from J, leaving 7 bases between. Germline V gives CDR1 MNHEY, CDR2 SVGAGI. This CDR3 comprises 15 residues. The CDR3 region has the DNA TGTGCCAGCAGTTACATGGGCACGAACACCGGGGAGCTGTTTTTT. Translated: CASSYMGTNTGELFF.

The table lists this clone with a count of one. The V and J genes are TRBV4-1 and TRBJ2-5; D is undetermined. The CDR3 is 13 residues long. Germline V lookup: CDR1 MGHRA, CDR2 YSYEKL. V was trimmed by 3 bases and J by 5 bases, leaving 10 bases between them. CDR3 amino acids: CASSHLAKETQYF. DNA for the CDR3: TGCGCCAGCAGCCATCTCGCCAAGGAGACCCAGTACTTC.

The chain combines TRBV5-1 with TRBJ1-2, with D uncertain. V lost 0 bases, J lost 8 bases, and 17 bases lay in between. The CDR3 has 15 residues. CDR1 is SGHRS and CDR2 is YFSETQ in the germline V gene. The CDR3 DNA follows: TGCGCCAGCAGCTTGGCCCCCTCGACAACTAGAGGCTACACCTTC. This gives the protein CASSLAPSTTRGYTF. Looking up the rest from reference TRBV5-1 and TRBJ1-2 gives the full variable domain: KAGVTQTPRYLIKTRGQQVTLSCSPISGHRSVSWYQQTPGQGLQFLFEYFSETQRNKGNFPGRFSGRQFSNSRSEMNVSTLELGDSALYLCASSLAPSTTRGYTFGSGTRLTVV.

The chain combines TRBV4-2 with TRBJ2-1; 8 nucleotides align to TRBD1. Per the germline V gene, CDR1 is LGHNA and CDR2 is YNFKEQ. The J segment lost 8 bases and the V segment lost 6 bases, leaving 12 bases of the junction unmatched. The CDR3 loop spans 15 amino acids. CDR3 nucleotides: TGTGCCAGCAGGATGGTGGGACAGGAGACGCATGAGCAGTTCTTC. It yields the protein CASRMVGQETHEQFF.

This clone was observed a few times. This chain links TRBV4-3 with TRBJ2-7; D gene unclear. Germline V gene data show CDR1 as LGHNA and CDR2 as YSLEER. The V and J ends lost 0 bases and 0 bases respectively, with 15 bases between them. The CDR3 is 17 residues long. The CDR3 loop is CASSQEVRQSFSYEQYF. CDR3 nucleotide sequence: TGCGCCAGCAGCCAAGAGGTACGGCAGTCCTTCTCCTACGAGCAGTACTTC.

This clone was seen a handful of times. The J gene is TRBJ2-3, the V gene TRBV7-3, with a tentative D call TRBD2 (6 bases). Trimming removed 1 base from V and 3 bases from J, with 11 bases in between. Germline-derived CDR1 and CDR2 are SGHTA and FQGTGA. CDR3 length: 15 amino acids. The CDR3 sequence: CASSLNPGATDTQYF. CDR3 in DNA: TGTGCCAGCAGCTTAAACCCGGGAGCTACAGATACGCAGTATTTT. Together with reference TRBV7-3 and TRBJ2-3, the CDR3 gives the full variable domain: GAGVSQTPSNKVTEKGKYVELRCDPISGHTALYWYRQSLGQGPEFLIYFQGTGAADDSGLPNDRFFAVRPEGSVSTLKIQRTERGDSAVYLCASSLNPGATDTQYFGPGTRLTVL.

V is TRBV2 and J is TRBJ2-1, with 11 bases lining up with TRBD2. Germline-derived CDR1 and CDR2 are SNHLY and FYNNEI. J was trimmed by 4 bases and V by 4 bases; bases with no gene match: 9. The CDR3 loop spans 17 amino acids. CDR3 sequence reads: CASSVVVAGGIYNEQFF. In DNA form, the CDR3 reads TGTGCCAGCAGTGTAGTGGTAGCGGGAGGGATTTACAATGAGCAGTTCTTC. The full variable domain, completed using reference TRBV2 and TRBJ2-1, is EPEVTQTPSHQVTQMGQEVILRCVPISNHLYFYWYRQILGQKVEFLVSFYNNEISEKSEIFDDQFSVERPDGSNFTLKIRSTKLEDSAMYFCASSVVVAGGIYNEQFFGPGTRLTVL.

The chain is built from TRBV11-2 and TRBJ1-4; 7 nucleotides align to TRBD1. V lost 5 bases, J lost 4 bases, and 7 bases stayed unmatched. CDR3 length: 15 amino acids. Per germline, CDR1 SGHAT and CDR2 FQNNGV. CDR3 region: CASSPQGVGNEKLFF. CDR3 nucleotides: TGTGCCAGCAGCCCCCAGGGGGTCGGTAATGAAAAACTGTTTTTT.

This rearrangement joins TRBV18 to TRBJ1-4, with D maybe TRBD1 (5 bases). The ends were cut back, 4 bases at V and 0 bases at J, with 9 bases in the middle. There are 15 residues in the CDR3. Germline V CDR1 and CDR2: KGHSH, LQKENI. The CDR3 protein is CASSRDAATNEKLFF. In DNA form, the CDR3 reads TGTGCCAGCTCACGGGACGCTGCAACTAATGAAAAACTGTTTTTT.

J is TRBJ1-1 and V is TRBV2; D is ambiguous. CDR1 and CDR2 from the germline V gene are SNHLY and FYNNEI. The CDR3 totals 11 residues. The ends were cut back, 2 bases at V and 7 bases at J, with 5 bases in the middle. The CDR3 sequence: CASSERYEAFF. In DNA, the CDR3 is TGTGCCAGCAGTGAAAGGTATGAAGCTTTCTTT.

The V gene is TRBV4-3, the J gene TRBJ2-7; 9 bases are a match to TRBD1. From germline, CDR1 is LGHNA and CDR2 YSLEER. The CDR3 totals 15 residues. Trimming took 1 base from V and 3 from J; bases not matched to a gene: 4. This CDR3 reads CASSQVQGAHYEQYF. DNA for the CDR3: TGCGCCAGCAGCCAAGTACAGGGGGCCCACTACGAGCAGTACTTC.

The CDR3 sequence: CASSSLMDTYGYTF. The CDR3 DNA is TGTGCCAGCAGCTCCCTGATGGATACCTATGGCTACACCTTC. The chain couples TRBV28 to TRBJ1-2; D is uncertain. The germline CDR1 and CDR2 sequences are MDHEN and SYDVKM. The CDR3 has 14 amino acids. V gave up 6 bases and J gave up 4 bases, with 15 bases separating them.

This chain uses TRBV6-5 with TRBJ2-2; 9 nucleotides line up with TRBD1. V gave up 6 bases and J gave up 6 bases; unmatched junction bases: 8. The CDR3 is made up of 15 amino acids. From germline, CDR1 is MNHEY and CDR2 SVGAGI. CDR3 sequence (DNA): TGTGCCAGCAGGAACTACAGGGGGCGGGCCGGGGAGCTGTTTTTT. As protein: CASRNYRGRAGELFF.

V is TRBV5-1 and J is TRBJ2-5; D might be TRBD2 (6 bases). Germline CDR1 is SGHRS and CDR2 is YFSETQ. V was clipped by 10 bases and J by 4 bases, with 17 bases between them. This CDR3 has 13 residues. CDR3 in amino acids: CASRDSIRETQYF. CDR3 DNA: TGCGCCTCAAGGGACTCTATCCGAGAGACCCAGTACTTC.